This is a list of T cell receptor beta chains from one sample in a study of blood T cell repertoires in COVID-19. Sequenced by immunoSEQ multiplex PCR; TCRdb stores in-frame clones only, minus some. The sample lists approximately 180,000 clones; about 83% were seen once. Source material: peripheral blood. Receptor source: a person aged 65 to 85 with COVID-19, enrolled during active disease. Each CDR3 is given with its conserved first and last residue. A D gene is named only where the DNA matches it firmly. Some rows have no size entry. The others give once, few or many, or a class for an expanded clone.

TRBJ1-4,.,.,14,TRBV21-1,TGTGCCAGCAGTTACAGGGGGCCTGGTGAAAAACTGTTTTTT,CASSYRGPGEKLFF
TRBJ2-1,once,.,16,TRBV10-2,TGCGCCAGCAGTGATAATGGCCCATCGATCTACAATGAGCAGTTCTTC,CASSDNGPSIYNEQFF
TRBJ1-5,few,TRBD1,19,TRBV5-4,TGTGCCAGCAGCTTGGCCCTGGGACAGGGGGTAACCGTCAATCAGCCCCAGCATTTT,CASSLALGQGVTVNQPQHF
TRBJ1-5,.,.,14,TRBV19,TGTGCCAGCGATACAGGGTTGAGCAATCAGCCCCAGCATTTT,CASDTGLSNQPQHF
TRBJ1-5,.,.,15,TRBV7-2,TGTGCCAGCAGCCCGCGGGAGTATAGCAATCAGCCCCAGCATTTT,CASSPREYSNQPQHF
TRBJ2-1,.,TRBD2,15,TRBV9,TGTGCCAGCAGCGTAGCTAGCGGGGGGGCTGGTGAGCAGTTCTTC,CASSVASGGAGEQFF
TRBJ1-2,.,TRBD1,17,TRBV6-2/TRBV6-3,TGTGCCAGCAGCTCCGGGACAGGTGGGATCACTAACTATGGCTACACCTTC,CASSSGTGGITNYGYTF
TRBJ2-2,few,.,15,TRBV19,TGTGCCAGTAGTATCGGGGGTGGTAGGGCCGGGGAGCTGTTTTTT,CASSIGGGRAGELFF
TRBJ1-2,.,TRBD1,15,TRBV5-4,TGTGCCAGCAGCCCCCAAGTGGGACAGATCTATGGCTACACCTTC,CASSPQVGQIYGYTF
TRBJ1-5,.,.,19,TRBV5-6,TGTGCCAGCAGCTTGGCCGGGACATACCCCGGAGGTGATTATCAGCCCCAGCATTTT,CASSLAGTYPGGDYQPQHF
TRBJ2-3,.,.,12,TRBV4-1,TGCGCCAGCAGCAGCAGGGTCCGGGCGCAGTATTTT,CASSSRVRAQYF
TRBJ1-2,.,TRBD1,18,TRBV27,TGTGCCAGCAGTACTACCTCTCGGACAGGCGGGCGTAACTATGGCTACACCTTC,CASSTTSRTGGRNYGYTF
TRBJ2-1,.,TRBD2,15,TRBV5-6,TGTGCCAGCAGCTTGGGGTCTAGCGGGAGGGCCGGGCAGTTCTTC,CASSLGSSGRAGQFF
TRBJ2-2,.,.,14,TRBV6-1,TGTGCCAGCAGTGAAGCTGATCACTCCGGGGAGCTGTTTTTT,CASSEADHSGELFF
TRBJ1-1,.,.,14,TRBV28,TGTGCCAGCAGGCTGCCCGGGGTTGGCACTGAAGCTTTCTTT,CASRLPGVGTEAFF
TRBJ1-4,.,.,15,TRBV6-2/TRBV6-3,TGTGCCAGCAGTTACGGCGGGGCAGTAGATGAAAAACTGTTTTTT,CASSYGGAVDEKLFF
TRBJ2-7,.,TRBD2,15,TRBV4-1,TGCGCCAGCAGCCAAACACTAGCGGGAGACTACGAGCAGTACTTC,CASSQTLAGDYEQYF
TRBJ1-5,.,TRBD1,17,TRBV2,TGTGCCAGCAGCGCGACAGGGGGCTCTTATAGCAATCAGCCCCAGCATTTT,CASSATGGSYSNQPQHF
TRBJ2-1,few,TRBD2,17,TRBV5-1,TGCGCCAGCAGCTCGGGACTAGCGGGAAGCTCCTACAATGAGCAGTTCTTC,CASSSGLAGSSYNEQFF
TRBJ2-7,.,TRBD2,15,TRBV28,TGTGCCAGCAGTTCCTCAACTAGCGGGAGGTACGAGCAGTACTTC,CASSSSTSGRYEQYF
TRBJ1-2,.,.,13,TRBV7-6,TGTGCCAGCAGCTTAGACAGTAACTATGGCTACACCTTC,CASSLDSNYGYTF
TRBJ1-2,.,.,13,TRBV7-2,TGTGCCAGCAGCTTGGGCACCCGCTATGGCTACACCTTC,CASSLGTRYGYTF
TRBJ2-1,.,TRBD2,15,TRBV28,TGTGCCAGCAGTTTATCTAGCGGGAGTTATGTTGAGCAGTTCTTC,CASSLSSGSYVEQFF
TRBJ2-1,.,TRBD2,17,TRBV7-3,TGTGCCAGCAGCTTAACAGGGGGACTAGGCTCCTACAATGAGCAGTTCTTC,CASSLTGGLGSYNEQFF
TRBJ2-1,.,.,16,TRBV6-2/TRBV6-3,TGTGCCAGCAGTTACTCAGGGCAGGGGTACTACAATGAGCAGTTCTTC,CASSYSGQGYYNEQFF
TRBJ2-3,.,TRBD2,18,TRBV27,TGTGCCAGCAGAGTAGGACTAGCGGGGGGAACTAGCACAGATACGCAGTATTTT,CASRVGLAGGTSTDTQYF